What follows are 25 T cell receptor beta chains derived from one specimen sequenced in a study of T cell changes during pregnancy in multiple sclerosis (dated by TCRdb to between 2018 and 2020). The library came from the immunoSEQ multiplex PCR assay. Here the immuneACCESS table is served through TCRdb, limited to in-frame sequences with V and J called. Missing clones are a known gap in these copies; in checked studies unresolved V genes cover under half, and the rest lacks a known reason. For this sample the table gives about 70,000 clones, of which over 80% were detected only once. Approximately 2.8% of the sample is in the top ten clones. This specimen was CD8+ T cells from peripheral blood mononuclear cells, taken in the third trimester of pregnancy. The receptors shown here come from a female donor in good health, enrolled as a control in a pregnancy study.

The genes are TRBV7-9 and TRBJ1-2; D remains unclear. The CDR3 sequence is 13 residues long. Germline lookup yields CDR1 SEHNR and CDR2 FQNEAQ (reference sequence). V shed 4 bases and J shed 1 base, with 7 bases lying between them. The CDR3 protein is CASSSGDNYGYTF. In DNA form, the CDR3 reads TGTGCCAGCAGCTCCGGGGATAACTATGGCTACACCTTC. The full variable domain, rest sourced from reference TRBV7-9 and TRBJ1-2, is DTGVSQNPRHKITKRGQNVTFRCDPISEHNRLYWYRQTLGQGPEFLTYFQNEAQLEKSRLLSDRFSAERPKGSFSTLEIQRTEQGDSAMYLCASSSGDNYGYTFGSGTRLTVV.

The chain uses TRBV19 and TRBJ2-7; D is perhaps TRBD2 (6 bases). The germline gives CDR1 LNHDA, CDR2 SQIVND (reference sequence). V lost 5 bases and J 0 bases, leaving 11 bases between the germline ends. There are 14 residues in the CDR3. CDR3 in amino acids: CASSGFGSSYEQYF. The CDR3 coding sequence is TGTGCCAGTAGTGGCTTCGGGAGCTCCTACGAGCAGTACTTC.

This chain uses TRBV7-3 with TRBJ2-3; no reliable D call. This CDR3 has 14 amino acids. Per the germline V gene, CDR1 is SGHTA and CDR2 is FQGTGA. V was trimmed by 1 base and J by 1 base, leaving 6 bases between them. The CDR3 sequence is CASSLIPGTDTQYF. The CDR3 DNA is TGTGCCAGCAGCTTAATCCCCGGCACAGATACGCAGTATTTT.

This clone showed up just once. V and J are TRBV7-8 and TRBJ1-2; no clear D gene. The CDR3 spans 12 residues. The germline V and J ends were trimmed by 4 bases and 6 bases, with 9 bases remaining between them. Germline CDR1 reads SGHVS; CDR2 reads FQNEAQ. Here the CDR3 reads CASSYSGDGYTF. The DNA of the CDR3 is TGTGCCAGCAGCTATTCCGGGGATGGCTACACCTTC. Using reference TRBV7-8 and TRBJ1-2 for the parts outside the CDR3, the full variable domain is GAGVSQSPRYKVAKRGQDVALRCDPISGHVSLFWYQQALGQGPEFLTYFQNEAQLDKSGLPSDRFFAERPEGSVSTLKIQRTQQEDSAVYLCASSYSGDGYTFGSGTRLTVV.

The chain is built from TRBV7-9 and TRBJ2-3; TRBD1 aligns across 7 bases. This CDR3 is built from 14 residues. With V trimmed by 6 bases and J by 2 bases, 5 bases remained unmatched. Germline CDR1 and CDR2: SEHNR and FQNEAQ (reference sequence). CDR3 protein: CASRRQGDTDTQYF. CDR3 coding DNA: TGTGCCAGCAGACGACAGGGAGACACAGATACGCAGTATTTT. The whole variable domain, filled in from reference TRBV7-9 and TRBJ2-3, reads DTGVSQNPRHKITKRGQNVTFRCDPISEHNRLYWYRQTLGQGPEFLTYFQNEAQLEKSRLLSDRFSAERPKGSFSTLEIQRTEQGDSAMYLCASRRQGDTDTQYFGPGTRLTVL.

The rearrangement links TRBV9 to TRBJ1-4, with 7 bases identical to TRBD1. The junction had 10 bases not matched to a gene; V was cut back by 3 bases and J by 8 bases. CDR3 length equals 15 residues. Germline assignment: CDR1 SGDLS and CDR2 YYNGEE. In nucleotides, the CDR3 is TGTGCCAGCAGCGCGTGGACAGGCCCAAGCGAAAAACTGTTTTTT. This codes for CASSAWTGPSEKLFF.

This rearrangement joins TRBV29-1 to TRBJ1-5, with a possible D match to TRBD1 (5 bases). The V gene's germline CDR1 is SQVTM and CDR2 ANQGSEA. CDR3 length equals 13 residues. V lost 1 base and J 6 bases, leaving 10 bases between the germline ends. The CDR3 protein is CSVEVREGQPQHF. The CDR3 DNA reads TGCAGCGTTGAAGTCAGGGAGGGTCAGCCCCAGCATTTT. Using reference TRBV29-1 and TRBJ1-5 for the parts outside the CDR3, the full variable domain is SAVISQKPSRDICQRGTSLTIQCQVDSQVTMMFWYRQQPGQSLTLIATANQGSEATYESGFVIDKFPISRPNLTFSTLTVSNMSPEDSSIYLCSVEVREGQPQHFGDGTRLSIL.

J is TRBJ2-7 and V is TRBV19; possibly TRBD1 for D (6 bases). This CDR3 region has 13 residues. The ends were cut back, 6 bases at V and 6 bases at J, with 15 bases in the middle. Per germline, CDR1 LNHDA and CDR2 SQIVND (reference sequence). The chain's CDR3 is CASSNRVLSEQYF. For the CDR3, the DNA is TGTGCCAGTAGCAACAGGGTTCTTAGCGAGCAGTACTTC.

This chain uses TRBV16 with TRBJ1-1; weak D call: TRBD1 (6 bases). The CDR3 consists of 15 residues. The V end was cut by 2 bases, the J end by 0 bases, with 10 bases between. Germline V gene lookup returns CDR1 KGHSY and CDR2 FQNENV. CDR3 coding DNA: TGTGCCAGCAGCCAACGCACAGGGTTGAACACTGAAGCTTTCTTT. Translating gives CASSQRTGLNTEAFF. The full variable domain, with the rest looked up from reference TRBV16 and TRBJ1-1, is GEEVAQTPKHLVRGEGQKAKLYCAPIKGHSYVFWYQQVLKNEFKFLISFQNENVFDETGMPKERFSAKCLPNSPCSLEIQATKLEDSAVYFCASSQRTGLNTEAFFGQGTRLTVV.

This rearrangement joins TRBV19 to TRBJ1-1; perhaps TRBD1 as D (5 bases). Germline V gene sequence: CDR1 LNHDA, CDR2 SQIVND (reference sequence). Deletions cut 3 bases from V and 11 bases from J, with 10 bases between. The CDR3 runs to 11 residues. The DNA for the CDR3 is TGTGCCAGTAGTATGGGCCGGGGGGCTTTCTTT. Amino acids: CASSMGRGAFF. The full variable domain, completed using reference TRBV19 and TRBJ1-1, is DGGITQSPKYLFRKEGQNVTLSCEQNLNHDAMYWYRQDPGQGLRLIYYSQIVNDFQKGDIAEGYSVSREKKESFPLTVTSAQKNPTAFYLCASSMGRGAFFGQGTRLTVV.

The J gene is TRBJ1-6, the V gene TRBV10-1; maybe TRBD1 (5 bases). CDR3 size: 16 residues. V dropped 3 bases and J dropped 7 bases, with 16 bases sitting between them. Per the germline V gene, CDR1 is WNHNN and CDR2 is SYGVQD (reference sequence). DNA of the CDR3: TGCGCCAGCAGTGAACAACAGGTTGATCCCAATTCACCCCTCCACTTT. Translated: CASSEQQVDPNSPLHF.

This chain uses TRBV7-9 with TRBJ2-1; the D gene is possibly TRBD1 (5 bases). The CDR3 has 14 amino acids. Germline V CDR1 and CDR2: SEHNR, FQNEAQ (reference sequence). Trimming pared 5 bases from V and 5 bases from J, leaving 13 bases between. CDR3 sequence (DNA): TGTGCCAGCAGCCGAACAGGTCTGAACAATGAGCAGTTCTTC. Translated: CASSRTGLNNEQFF.

The J gene is TRBJ1-2, the V gene TRBV6-5; D might be TRBD1 (5 bases). CDR3 length equals 12 residues. Trimming stripped 4 bases from V and 8 bases from J, with 11 bases between. Looked up from germline, CDR1 is MNHEY and CDR2 is SVGAGI. DNA for the CDR3: TGTGCCAGCAGTTCAGACAGATGGGGCTACACCTTC. The encoded protein is CASSSDRWGYTF.

This chain uses TRBV14 with TRBJ2-1, with D possibly being TRBD1 (6 bases). The germline V gene has CDR1 SGHDN and CDR2 FVKESK. Trimming removed 4 bases from V and 4 bases from J, with 11 bases in between. There are 14 residues in the CDR3. The CDR3 loop reads CASSPFQGYNEQFF. The DNA of the CDR3 is TGTGCCAGCAGCCCCTTCCAGGGGTACAATGAGCAGTTCTTC. Complete variable domain (other parts from reference TRBV14 and TRBJ2-1): EAGVTQFPSHSVIEKGQTVTLRCDPISGHDNLYWYRRVMGKEIKFLLHFVKESKQDESGMPNNRFLAERTGGTYSTLKVQPAELEDSGVYFCASSPFQGYNEQFFGPGTRLTVL.

The J gene is TRBJ2-4, the V gene TRBV13, with 7 nucleotides matching TRBD1. This CDR3 contains 15 residues. CDR1 PRHDT and CDR2 FYEKMQ come from the germline V gene (reference sequence). Germline trimming cut 5 bases from V and 8 bases from J; bases unmatched to any gene: 12. In nucleotides, the CDR3 is TGTGCCAGCAGCGGAGGAGTAACAGGGGTGGACATTCAGTACTTC. This encodes CASSGGVTGVDIQYF.

V usage is TRBV29-1 and J usage is TRBJ2-5; no clear D gene. Per germline, CDR1 SQVTM and CDR2 ANQGSEA. This CDR3 region has 13 residues. Deletions cut 1 base from V and 3 bases from J, with 9 bases between. CDR3 region: CSVEGAREETQYF. CDR3 coding DNA: TGCAGCGTTGAAGGGGCTCGTGAAGAGACCCAGTACTTC.

The gene calls are TRBV4-1 and TRBJ1-1, with 8 bases that match TRBD1. This CDR3 has 15 amino acids. The V segment lost 1 base and the J segment 5 bases; nucleotides outside the gene matches: 6. Per the germline V gene, CDR1 is MGHRA and CDR2 is YSYEKL. The CDR3 sequence is CASSQGVRGLTEAFF. In DNA, the CDR3 is TGCGCCAGCAGCCAAGGTGTCAGGGGGCTGACTGAAGCTTTCTTT.

J is TRBJ2-7 and V is TRBV15; D perhaps matches TRBD2 (7 bases). The CDR3 covers 14 residues. CDR1 is LNHNV, CDR2 YYDKDF, per germline (reference sequence). Deletions cut 0 bases from V and 7 bases from J, with 13 bases between. The CDR3 coding sequence is TGTGCCACCAGCAGAGATTGGGGGGGCCGGGAGCAGTACTTC. Protein product: CATSRDWGGREQYF.

V and J are TRBV5-1 and TRBJ1-2, with TRBD1 matching over 7 bases. Germline CDR1 reads SGHRS; CDR2 reads YFSETQ. This CDR3 region has 12 residues. The V segment lost 5 bases and the J segment 8 bases; nucleotides outside the gene matches: 6. The chain's CDR3 is CASRLGTVGYTF. CDR3 nucleotides: TGCGCCAGCAGGTTAGGGACAGTCGGCTACACCTTC.

Here the CDR3 reads CASSLKLAGGQNEQFF. The CDR3 DNA is TGTGCCAGCAGCCTCAAACTAGCGGGGGGTCAAAATGAGCAGTTCTTC. This chain joins TRBV9 and TRBJ2-1; 12 positions agree with TRBD2. CDR1 is SGDLS and CDR2 is YYNGEE in the germline V gene. CDR3 size: 16 residues. The V and J ends lost 4 bases and 7 bases, in that order; junction bases with no gene match: 9.

The rearrangement joins TRBV9 to TRBJ1-5; D gene unclear. This CDR3 comprises 13 residues. Between the trimmed V and J ends, which lost 3 bases and 2 bases, there was a span of 6 bases. CDR1 is SGDLS, CDR2 YYNGEE, per germline. The CDR3 region has the DNA TGTGCCAGCAGCGCCGGGGGCAATCAGCCCCAGCATTTT. Protein sequence: CASSAGGNQPQHF.

This clone has only one observation. This chain uses TRBV27 with TRBJ1-2, with 9 bases lining up with TRBD1. The CDR3 is 14 residues long. The germline gives CDR1 MNHEY, CDR2 SMNVEV (reference sequence). The V segment lost 4 bases and the J segment 6 bases; nucleotides outside the gene matches: 6. The CDR3 is CASSSGQGLDGYTF. CDR3 DNA sequence: TGTGCCAGCAGTTCGGGACAGGGATTGGATGGCTACACCTTC.

The chain combines TRBV11-1 with TRBJ2-7; 10 positions agree with TRBD1. J was trimmed by 5 bases and V by 5 bases; bases with no gene match: 6. Germline lookup yields CDR1 SGHAT and CDR2 FQDESV (reference sequence). The CDR3 is 14 residues long. The CDR3 bases are TGTGCCAGCAGCCCGGACAGGGGGTTCAACGAGCAGTACTTC. Protein product: CASSPDRGFNEQYF.

The CDR3, as DNA: TGTGCCAGTCATGCTAGCGGGGGGGCCCTCCCCAATGAGCAGTTCTTC. This sequence encodes CASHASGGALPNEQFF. The rearrangement links TRBV7-2 to TRBJ2-1; 12 nucleotides line up with TRBD2. Germline loops: CDR1 SGHTA, CDR2 FQGNSA. This CDR3 comprises 16 residues. Unmatched junction bases numbered 12, after V lost 9 bases and J lost 6 bases.

The CDR3 sequence is CASSTNNHNEQFF. The CDR3 region has the DNA TGTGCCAGCAGCACGAACAACCACAATGAGCAGTTCTTC. V gene TRBV25-1 combines with J gene TRBJ2-1; D unclear. The germline gives CDR1 MGHDK, CDR2 SYGVNS. This CDR3 is 13 amino acids long. Between the trimmed V and J ends, which lost 6 bases and 5 bases, there was a span of 11 bases.